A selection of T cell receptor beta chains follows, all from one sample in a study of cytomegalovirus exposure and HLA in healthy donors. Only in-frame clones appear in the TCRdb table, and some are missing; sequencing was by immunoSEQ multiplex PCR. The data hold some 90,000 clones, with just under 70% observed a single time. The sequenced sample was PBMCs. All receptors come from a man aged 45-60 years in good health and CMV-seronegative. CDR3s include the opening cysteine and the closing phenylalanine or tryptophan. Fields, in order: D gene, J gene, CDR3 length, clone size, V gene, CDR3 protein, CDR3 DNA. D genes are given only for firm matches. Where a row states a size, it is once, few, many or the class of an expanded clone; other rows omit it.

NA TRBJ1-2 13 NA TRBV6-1 CASSESGAYGYTF TGTGCCAGCAGTGAATCAGGGGCATATGGCTACACCTTC
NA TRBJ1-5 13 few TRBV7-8 CASSLWAHQPQHF TGTGCCAGCAGCTTATGGGCTCATCAGCCCCAGCATTTT
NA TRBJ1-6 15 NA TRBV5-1 CASSLWREGYSPLHF TGCGCCAGCAGCTTGTGGAGGGAAGGTTATTCACCCCTCCACTTT
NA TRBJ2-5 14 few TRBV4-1 CASSQVTVQETQYF TGCGCCAGCAGCCAAGTCACAGTCCAAGAGACCCAGTACTTC
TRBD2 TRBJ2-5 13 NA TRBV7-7 CASSLARGRAQYF TGTGCTAGCAGCTTGGCTCGGGGGAGGGCCCAGTACTTC
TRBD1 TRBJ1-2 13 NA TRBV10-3 CAIREQGARGYTF TGTGCCATCAGAGAACAGGGGGCGCGTGGCTACACCTTC
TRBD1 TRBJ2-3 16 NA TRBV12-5 CASGPGTGGFADTQYF TGTGCTAGTGGTCCCGGGACAGGGGGCTTTGCAGATACGCAGTATTTT
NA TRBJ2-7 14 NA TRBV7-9 CASSLTGSSYEQYF TGTGCCAGCAGCTTGACGGGGAGCTCCTACGAGCAGTACTTC
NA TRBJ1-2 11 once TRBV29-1 CSVETGGGYTF TGCAGCGTTGAAACAGGAGGGGGCTACACCTTC
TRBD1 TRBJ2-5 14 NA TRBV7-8 CASSPGTGWETQYF TGTGCCAGCAGCCCGGGGACAGGGTGGGAGACCCAGTACTTC
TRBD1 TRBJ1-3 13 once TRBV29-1 CSVGQGGGNTIYF TGCAGCGTTGGACAGGGTGGAGGAAACACCATATATTTT
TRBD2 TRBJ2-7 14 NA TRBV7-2 CASSFRLASYEQYF TGTGCCAGCAGCTTCCGACTAGCTTCTTACGAGCAGTACTTC
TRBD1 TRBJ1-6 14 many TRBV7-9 CASSLTGNNSPLHF TGTGCCAGCAGTTTGACAGGGAATAATTCACCCCTCCACTTT
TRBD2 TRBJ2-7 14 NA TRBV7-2 CASSPRRAGAEQYF TGTGCCAGCAGCCCCCGTAGAGCGGGGGCGGAGCAGTACTTC
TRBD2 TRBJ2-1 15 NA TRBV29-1 CSGTSGVSSYNEQFF TGCAGCGGAACTAGCGGGGTTAGCTCCTACAATGAGCAGTTCTTC
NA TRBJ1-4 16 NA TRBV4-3 CASSQGILATNEKLFF TGCGCCAGCAGCCAAGGTATTCTAGCAACTAATGAAAAACTGTTTTTT
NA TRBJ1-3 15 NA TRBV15 CATSRDLGSGNTIYF TGTGCCACCAGCAGAGATCTAGGATCTGGAAACACCATATATTTT
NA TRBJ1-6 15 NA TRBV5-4 CASSLDSAYNSPLHF TGTGCCAGCAGCTTAGACAGCGCCTATAATTCACCCCTCCACTTT
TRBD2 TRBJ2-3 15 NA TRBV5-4 CASSSGLAPADTQYF TGTGCCAGCAGCTCCGGACTAGCCCCAGCAGATACGCAGTATTTT
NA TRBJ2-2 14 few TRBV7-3 CASSLNRHTGELFF TGTGCCAGCAGCTTAAACAGGCACACCGGGGAGCTGTTTTTT
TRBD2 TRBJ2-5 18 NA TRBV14 CASRRHTRTPSGQETQYF TGTGCCAGCAGACGTCACACAAGGACACCTAGCGGGCAAGAGACCCAGTACTTC
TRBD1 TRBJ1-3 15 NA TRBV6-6 CASSWQGARGNTIYF TGTGCCAGCAGTTGGCAGGGGGCGCGGGGAAACACCATATATTTT
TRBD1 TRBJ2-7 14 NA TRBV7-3 CASSFQGASDEQYF TGTGCCAGCAGCTTTCAGGGGGCAAGCGACGAGCAGTACTTC
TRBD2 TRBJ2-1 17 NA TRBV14 CATRGSGPTDSYNEQFF TGTGCCACCAGAGGTAGCGGGCCTACCGACTCCTACAATGAGCAGTTCTTC
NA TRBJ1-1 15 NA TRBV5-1 CASSLGWESGTEAFF TGCGCCAGCAGCTTGGGGTGGGAGAGTGGTACTGAAGCTTTCTTT
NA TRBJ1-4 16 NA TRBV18 CASSPLAGTTNEKLFF TGTGCCAGCTCACCACTTGCGGGAACAACTAATGAAAAACTGTTTTTT
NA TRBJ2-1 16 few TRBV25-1 CASSELGREIDGEQFF TGTGCCAGCAGTGAATTGGGACGGGAGATCGACGGGGAGCAGTTCTTC
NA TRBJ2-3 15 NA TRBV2 CASSLLALPTDTQYF TGTGCCAGCAGCCTACTAGCTCTCCCCACAGATACGCAGTATTTT
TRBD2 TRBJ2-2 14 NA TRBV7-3 CASSSGLDTGELFF TGTGCCAGCAGCTCCGGACTAGACACCGGGGAGCTGTTTTTT
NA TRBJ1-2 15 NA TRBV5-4 CASSREGAQVNGYTF TGTGCCAGCAGCCGGGAGGGCGCCCAGGTCAATGGCTACACCTTC
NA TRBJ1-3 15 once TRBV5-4 CASSLSPLSGNTIYF TGTGCCAGCAGCTTGAGCCCCCTCTCTGGAAACACCATATATTTT
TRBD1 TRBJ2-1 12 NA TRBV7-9 CASRQGLNEQFF TGTGCCAGCAGACAGGGGTTGAATGAGCAGTTCTTC
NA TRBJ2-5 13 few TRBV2 CASSEEQKETQYF TGTGCCAGCAGTGAAGAACAGAAAGAGACCCAGTACTTC
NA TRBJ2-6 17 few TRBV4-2 CASSQDRGGTGANVLTF TGTGCCAGCAGCCAAGATAGGGGGGGCACTGGGGCCAACGTCCTGACTTTC
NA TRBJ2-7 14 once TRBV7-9 CASSFMAGGYEQYF TGTGCCAGCAGCTTCATGGCAGGCGGGTACGAGCAGTACTTC
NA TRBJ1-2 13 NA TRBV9 CASSVDSNYGYTF TGTGCCAGCAGCGTAGATAGTAACTATGGCTACACCTTC
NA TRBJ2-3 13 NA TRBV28 CASSLPGADTQYF TGTGCCAGCAGCCTACCGGGAGCAGATACGCAGTATTTT
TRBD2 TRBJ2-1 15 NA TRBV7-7 CASSAGGPTYNEQFF TGTGCTAGCAGCGCGGGGGGGCCCACCTACAATGAGCAGTTCTTC
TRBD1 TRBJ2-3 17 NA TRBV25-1 CASSELDRGYTTDTQYF TGTGCCAGCAGTGAATTGGACAGGGGGTACACTACAGATACGCAGTATTTT
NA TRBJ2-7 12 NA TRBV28 CASSLLTGEQYF TGTGCCAGCAGTTTATTGACAGGCGAGCAGTACTTC
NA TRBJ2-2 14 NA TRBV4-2 CASSQDPRDGELFF TGTGCCAGCAGCCAAGATCCACGGGACGGGGAGCTGTTTTTT
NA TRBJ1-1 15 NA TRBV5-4 CASSLLAGVNTEAFF TGTGCCAGCAGCTTGCTGGCAGGGGTGAACACTGAAGCTTTCTTT
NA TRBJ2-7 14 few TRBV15 CATRRNRNSYEQYF TGTGCCACCAGGAGGAATAGGAACTCCTACGAGCAGTACTTC